Each of the 7 T cell receptor beta chains below was sequenced from the same sample in a study of shared clonotypes between healthy human individuals. The repertoire was sequenced with immunoSEQ multiplex PCR; TCRdb's copy has only in-frame clones and lacks some. This sample yields about 2.4 million clones, of which approximately 93% are seen a single time; 0.36% belongs to the top ten. The sample taken for sequencing was naive CD4+ T cells from PBMCs. Subset given: CD45RA+ positively selected. All receptors derive from a man aged 18 to 35 in good health. Some clones in this sample may be carry-over from other donors' samples.

CDR3 bases: TGTGCCAGCAGTTTGGGACTAGCAACGACCGGGGAGCTGTTTTTT. Translation: CASSLGLATTGELFF. V gene TRBV6-1 combines with J gene TRBJ2-2; 9 positions match TRBD2. V shed 5 bases and J 5 bases; nucleotides not matched to a gene: 6. The CDR3 is made up of 15 amino acids. Germline-derived CDR1 and CDR2 are MNHNS and SASEGT.

J is TRBJ2-1 and V is TRBV19; 7 nucleotides match TRBD1. There are 14 residues in the CDR3. J was trimmed by 6 bases and V by 4 bases; bases with no gene match: 6. Germline V gene data show CDR1 as LNHDA and CDR2 as SQIVND (reference sequence). The CDR3 coding sequence is TGTGCCAGTAGTACAATGGGGACAGTCAATGAGCAGTTCTTC. It translates to CASSTMGTVNEQFF.

The rearrangement joins TRBV6-5 to TRBJ2-6; possible D gene TRBD1, 5 bases. CDR1 MNHEY and CDR2 SVGAGI come from the germline V gene. The CDR3 has 15 amino acids. Deletions cut 6 bases from V and 0 bases from J, with 9 bases between. The CDR3 DNA reads TGTGCCAGCAGAGGGGCCAGCTCTGGGGCCAACGTCCTGACTTTC. Its translation: CASRGASSGANVLTF.

This clone was seen once. The sample holds other DNA sequences that translate to the same CDR3. CDR3 loop: CASSPNLGTEAFF. The CDR3 region has the DNA TGTGCCAGCTCGCCTAATTTGGGCACTGAAGCTTTCTTT. V gene TRBV18 combines with J gene TRBJ1-1; D not certain. The CDR3 runs to 13 residues. CDR1 and CDR2 (germline): KGHSH, LQKENI. V was clipped by 6 bases and J by 4 bases, with 12 bases between them.

Regarding this clone: Other nucleotide sequences from this sample produce the same CDR3. The chain carries TRBV18 and TRBJ1-1; unclear D gene. CDR1 and CDR2 (germline): KGHSH, LQKENI. The CDR3 is 13 amino acids. V shed 5 bases and J shed 0 bases, with 7 bases lying between them. In DNA form, the CDR3 reads TGTGCCAGCTCATCCGACTTGAACACTGAAGCTTTCTTT. Its protein product is CASSSDLNTEAFF.

This clone has only one observation. The chain has TRBV5-1 and TRBJ2-1; the match to TRBD2 covers 14 bases. With 7 bases clipped from V and 8 bases from J, the junction kept 2 bases outside the gene matches. The CDR3 extends over 13 amino acids. Germline-derived CDR1 and CDR2 are SGHRS and YFSETQ. The CDR3 is CASEGLAGDEQFF. Here the CDR3 DNA reads TGCGCCAGCGAGGGACTAGCGGGAGATGAGCAGTTCTTC.

J is TRBJ2-1 and V is TRBV7-9, with 13 bases that match TRBD2. J lost 7 bases, V lost 5 bases, and 8 bases had no gene match. CDR1 SEHNR and CDR2 FQNEAQ come from the germline V gene (reference sequence). The CDR3 totals 16 residues. The DNA for the CDR3 is TGTGCCAGCAGCCTGCACGGACTAGCGGGAGTTAATGAGCAGTTCTTC. Protein product: CASSLHGLAGVNEQFF.